The 32 T cell receptor beta chains below all came from one sample that was sequenced in a study of radiation and T cells in renal cell carcinoma. Time point defined: blood 4 weeks post-SBRT, at nephrectomy. Indicated treatment: 15 Gy SBRT to primary tumor, nephrectomy 4 weeks later. Clones were sequenced by immunoSEQ multiplex PCR, and TCRdb holds only the in-frame ones, with some missing. This table holds 130,000 to 150,000 clones, 70% to 90% found once. The sample here was blood, taken from a patient whose treatment included radiotherapy and nephrectomy. These receptors were obtained from a woman between 50 and 59 years old with renal cell carcinoma.

The rearrangement joins TRBV19 to TRBJ2-1, with 11 bases lining up with TRBD2. The V gene end was trimmed by 2 bases and the J gene end by 4 bases; junction bases not matched to a gene: 4. The germline V gene has CDR1 LNHDA and CDR2 SQIVND (reference sequence). The CDR3 extends over 16 amino acids. The CDR3 spells CASSITSGGHYNEQFF. The CDR3 region has the DNA TGTGCCAGTAGTATAACTAGCGGGGGACATTACAATGAGCAGTTCTTC.

The chain joins TRBV28 to TRBJ2-6; possibly TRBD2 for D (5 bases). V lost 2 bases to trimming and J lost 1 base, with 9 bases between them. The CDR3 totals 16 residues. Germline V gene lookup returns CDR1 MDHEN and CDR2 SYDVKM. CDR3 residues: CASSLSGLSGANVLTF. CDR3 coding DNA: TGTGCCAGCAGTTTAAGCGGACTTTCTGGGGCCAACGTCCTGACTTTC.

This clone was seen only a few times. This same CDR3 is encoded by further DNA sequences in the sample. The chain is built from TRBV9 and TRBJ2-2, with unresolved D. Trimming shortened V by 0 bases and J by 3 bases, and 0 bases separated the two germline ends. This CDR3 is built from 12 residues. Germline CDR1 is SGDLS and CDR2 is YYNGEE. This chain's CDR3 is CASSVDTGELFF. The DNA of the CDR3 is TGTGCCAGCAGCGTAGACACCGGGGAGCTGTTTTTT.

The V and J genes are TRBV11-2 and TRBJ2-7; the D gene is possibly TRBD1 (6 bases). From germline, CDR1 is SGHAT and CDR2 FQNNGV. Trimming shortened V by 1 base and J by 2 bases, and 18 bases separated the two germline ends. This CDR3 has 17 residues. Written as DNA, the CDR3 is TGTGCCAGCAGCTTAGTATCCCGCAGGGGCGATCCCTACGAGCAGTACTTC. As protein: CASSLVSRRGDPYEQYF.

This clone was counted once. The chain joins TRBV19 to TRBJ1-3; 8 bases align to TRBD1. CDR1 and CDR2 from the germline V gene are LNHDA and SQIVND (reference sequence). The J segment lost 2 bases and the V segment lost 9 bases, leaving 6 bases of the junction unmatched. This CDR3 is built from 14 residues. The CDR3 region has the DNA TGTGCCAGCACAGGGGGGTCGACTGGAAACACCATATATTTT. It is translated as CASTGGSTGNTIYF.

CDR3 residues: CASSREGWDESYEQYF. The CDR3, as DNA: TGTGCCAGCAGCCGGGAGGGATGGGACGAATCCTACGAGCAGTACTTC. This rearrangement joins TRBV5-6 to TRBJ2-5, with 8 nucleotides matching TRBD2. Near its end, the DNA agrees better with TRBJ2-7, so the J call may be wrong. CDR3 length: 16 amino acids. Germline V gene lookup returns CDR1 SGHDT and CDR2 YYEEEE.

The J gene is TRBJ2-1, the V gene TRBV7-2, with D unresolved. Germline CDR1 and CDR2: SGHTA and FQGNSA. V was trimmed by 0 bases and J by 5 bases, leaving 11 bases between them. The CDR3 loop spans 15 amino acids. The CDR3 DNA follows: TGTGCCAGCAGCTTAGCGTCGGGTTACCACAATGAGCAGTTCTTC. It translates to CASSLASGYHNEQFF.

The chain employs TRBV7-8 and TRBJ2-7; possible D gene TRBD1, 6 bases. Between the trimmed V and J ends, which lost 3 bases and 5 bases, there was a span of 11 bases. Germline CDR1 SGHVS, CDR2 FQNEAQ. The CDR3 covers 13 residues. The DNA of the CDR3 is TGTGCCAGCAGCTTGGGGGACATAAACGAGCAGTACTTC. It specifies CASSLGDINEQYF.

The J gene is TRBJ2-2, the V gene TRBV4-1; D not certain. The CDR3 is 15 amino acids. Germline V lookup: CDR1 MGHRA, CDR2 YSYEKL. V shed 3 bases and J shed 5 bases, with 13 bases lying between them. The CDR3 sequence is CASSHLDRGTGELFF. In DNA form, the CDR3 reads TGCGCCAGCAGCCACCTGGACCGTGGGACCGGGGAGCTGTTTTTT.

The chain combines TRBV7-2 with TRBJ2-7; the D is unclear. Trimming cost V 3 bases and J 4 bases, with 10 bases left between them. Germline CDR1 is SGHTA and CDR2 is FQGNSA. There are 13 residues in the CDR3. CDR3 DNA sequence: TGTGCCAGCAGCTTTTTTGGTTCTTACGAGCAGTACTTC. Its protein is CASSFFGSYEQYF.

This chain connects TRBV5-4 to TRBJ2-2; D is ambiguous. The germline V gene has CDR1 SGHNT and CDR2 YYREEE (reference sequence). CDR3 size: 12 residues. V was shortened by 4 bases and J by 1 base, with 2 bases between the two germline ends. For the CDR3, the DNA is TGTGCCAGCAGCGGGAACACCGGGGAGCTGTTTTTT. Translated, it gives CASSGNTGELFF.

The rearrangement joins TRBV10-2 to TRBJ2-2; tentative D call: TRBD1 (5 bases). This CDR3 spans 13 amino acids. Germline CDR1 reads WSHSY; CDR2 reads SAAADI. V lost 7 bases and J 1 base, leaving 7 bases between the germline ends. CDR3 sequence (DNA): TGCGCCAGCATCGGACAGAACACCGGGGAGCTGTTTTTT. Protein: CASIGQNTGELFF.

J is TRBJ1-4 and V is TRBV5-4; D unresolved. Germline values: CDR1 SGHNT, CDR2 YYREEE (reference sequence). Trimming took 0 bases from V and 12 from J, leaving 18 bases between them. The CDR3 totals 15 residues. The CDR3 DNA follows: TGTGCCAGCAGCTTGGACCGCCCCAGTTCAACAGAACTGTTTTTT. Translating gives CASSLDRPSSTELFF.

The chain carries TRBV28 and TRBJ2-7; 8 bases map to TRBD1. Germline CDR1 MDHEN, CDR2 SYDVKM. Trimming cost V 3 bases and J 6 bases; bases outside gene matches: 1. The CDR3 sequence is 12 residues long. The CDR3 bases are TGTGCCAGCAGTTTCAGGGGGCTCGAGCAGTACTTC. Its translation: CASSFRGLEQYF.

J is TRBJ2-2 and V is TRBV9; D is possibly TRBD1 (6 bases). V dropped 4 bases and J dropped 7 bases, with 11 bases sitting between them. The CDR3 loop spans 13 amino acids. Germline-derived CDR1 and CDR2 are SGDLS and YYNGEE. The CDR3 protein is CASSWDTGGELFF. The CDR3 DNA follows: TGTGCCAGCAGCTGGGACACGGGCGGGGAGCTGTTTTTT.

This chain joins TRBV25-1 and TRBJ1-4, with 8 bases identical to TRBD1. The germline CDR1 and CDR2 sequences are MGHDK and SYGVNS. This CDR3 has 15 residues. Losses at the gene ends were 3 bases for V and 6 bases for J; bases not matched to a gene: 6. This chain's CDR3 is CASSEFAGGDEKLFF. CDR3 nucleotides: TGTGCCAGCAGTGAGTTCGCAGGGGGCGATGAAAAACTGTTTTTT. Complete variable domain (other parts from reference TRBV25-1 and TRBJ1-4): EADIYQTPRYLVIGTGKKITLECSQTMGHDKMYWYQQDPGMELHLIHYSYGVNSTEKGDLSSESTVSRIRTEHFPLTLESARPSHTSQYLCASSEFAGGDEKLFFGSGTQLSVL.

V is TRBV2 and J is TRBJ1-3; D is undetermined. The CDR3 extends over 14 amino acids. The V and J ends lost 7 bases and 0 bases respectively, with 10 bases between them. Germline CDR1 and CDR2: SNHLY and FYNNEI. CDR3 bases: TGTGCCAGCAATCGCCGAGCCTCTGGAAACACCATATATTTT. Encoded protein: CASNRRASGNTIYF.

The chain is built from TRBV6-5 and TRBJ1-6; a possible D gene is TRBD1 (5 bases). CDR1 and CDR2 from the germline V gene are MNHEY and SVGAGI. V was clipped by 8 bases and J by 8 bases, with 16 bases between them. This CDR3 has 14 residues. CDR3 residues: CASGVRQTYSPLHF. The CDR3 DNA sequence: TGTGCCAGCGGCGTGAGACAGACCTATTCACCCCTCCACTTT.

The gene calls are TRBV4-3 and TRBJ1-2, with D tentatively TRBD1 (5 bases). The CDR3 runs to 15 residues. Germline V lookup: CDR1 LGHNA, CDR2 YSLEER. V lost 1 base to trimming and J lost 7 bases, with 16 bases between them. This chain's CDR3 is CASSQGPNRSGGYTF. The CDR3 coding sequence is TGCGCCAGCAGCCAAGGTCCTAACAGGTCGGGTGGCTACACCTTC.

J is TRBJ1-2 and V is TRBV6-1; no firm D call. V lost 5 bases and J 0 bases, leaving 10 bases between the germline ends. CDR1 MNHNS and CDR2 SASEGT come from the germline V gene. CDR3 length equals 14 residues. Written as DNA, the CDR3 is TGTGCCAGCAGTACCTACGGAGCTAACTATGGCTACACCTTC. Translating gives CASSTYGANYGYTF.

This sequence joins TRBV28 and TRBJ2-7; 12 bases match TRBD1. The trim removed 6 bases at V and 7 bases at J, leaving 10 bases unmatched. CDR1 is MDHEN, CDR2 SYDVKM, per germline. This CDR3 contains 15 residues. CDR3 in amino acids: CASRYPGQGAGEQYF. As DNA, the CDR3 is TGTGCCAGCAGGTATCCGGGACAGGGGGCGGGGGAGCAGTACTTC.

This chain connects TRBV4-3 to TRBJ2-3, with D uncertain. This CDR3 has 17 residues. In germline, CDR1 is LGHNA, CDR2 YSLEER. V was cut by 4 bases and J by 4 bases, with 21 bases left in between. CDR3 region: CASSPSRTAAEPDTQYF. CDR3 nucleotide sequence: TGCGCCAGCAGCCCCTCGCGGACGGCCGCCGAGCCAGATACGCAGTATTTT.

CDR3 amino acids: CASSLGGEQFF. CDR3 DNA sequence: TGTGCCAGCAGCTTAGGAGGAGAGCAGTTCTTC. The chain uses TRBV11-1 and TRBJ2-1; no clear D gene. The CDR3 sequence is 11 residues long. The germline V gene has CDR1 SGHAT and CDR2 FQDESV (reference sequence). Trimming left V 1 base short and J 10 bases short, with 5 bases between.

This CDR3 is CASSVASSGRYNEQFF. CDR3 DNA: TGTGCCAGCAGCGTAGCCTCTAGCGGAAGGTACAATGAGCAGTTCTTC. The chain carries TRBV9 and TRBJ2-1, with 7 nucleotides matching TRBD2. In germline, CDR1 is SGDLS, CDR2 YYNGEE. After removal of 0 bases from V and 4 bases from J, the junction contained 7 bases not matched to a gene. This CDR3 is 16 amino acids long. The full variable domain, rest sourced from reference TRBV9 and TRBJ2-1, is DSGVTQTPKHLITATGQRVTLRCSPRSGDLSVYWYQQSLDQGLQFLIQYYNGEERAKGNILERFSAQQFPDLHSELNLSSLELGDSALYFCASSVASSGRYNEQFFGPGTRLTVL.

This chain uses TRBV18 with TRBJ1-6, with D unresolved. The V end was cut by 8 bases, the J end by 8 bases, with 13 bases between. CDR3 size: 13 residues. Germline V CDR1 and CDR2: KGHSH, LQKENI. This CDR3 is CASRAGIDSPLHF. The CDR3 coding sequence is TGTGCCAGCCGAGCGGGGATCGATTCACCCCTCCACTTT.

The rearrangement links TRBV6-1 to TRBJ2-7; D is possibly TRBD1 or TRBD2 (5 bases each). From germline, CDR1 is MNHNS and CDR2 SASEGT. CDR3 length equals 13 residues. Between the trimmed V and J ends, which lost 6 bases and 7 bases, there was a span of 16 bases. The CDR3 DNA reads as TGTGCCAGCAGGAGGGCAGGGCCGGAAGAGCAGTACTTC. This codes for CASRRAGPEEQYF.

This sequence joins TRBV7-3 and TRBJ2-2; 8 positions match TRBD2. The CDR3 is made up of 15 amino acids. V shed 3 bases, J shed 5 bases, and the junction held 5 bases outside the gene matches. CDR1 is SGHTA and CDR2 is FQGTGA in the germline V gene. In DNA form, the CDR3 reads TGTGCCAGCAGCTTGGGGACTAGGGGGACCGGGGAGCTGTTTTTT. Residues: CASSLGTRGTGELFF.

The V gene is TRBV19, the J gene TRBJ2-1; 12 bases are a match to TRBD2. CDR1 is LNHDA, CDR2 SQIVND, per germline (reference sequence). V lost 6 bases to trimming and J lost 8 bases; unmatched junction nucleotides: 8. The CDR3 totals 15 residues. The CDR3 DNA is TGTGCCAGTAGGCGACCCCTAGCGGGAGGGGATGAGCAGTTCTTC. Translated: CASRRPLAGGDEQFF. Full variable domain (rest looked up from reference TRBV19 and TRBJ2-1): DGGITQSPKYLFRKEGQNVTLSCEQNLNHDAMYWYRQDPGQGLRLIYYSQIVNDFQKGDIAEGYSVSREKKESFPLTVTSAQKNPTAFYLCASRRPLAGGDEQFFGPGTRLTVL.

This clone was seen just once. J is TRBJ2-5 and V is TRBV6-5; 8 nucleotides line up with TRBD1. CDR1 and CDR2 from the germline V gene are MNHEY and SVGAGI. The CDR3 contains 14 residues. V gave up 2 bases and J gave up 5 bases; unmatched junction bases: 4. The CDR3 nucleotides read TGTGCCAGCAGTTACCCAGGGGGCCGGGAGACCCAGTACTTC. It codes for CASSYPGGRETQYF.

The rearrangement uses TRBV5-8 and TRBJ2-5, with 8 positions matching TRBD2. The CDR3 has 12 amino acids. The junction had 9 bases not matched to a gene; V was cut back by 4 bases and J by 13 bases. Germline lookup yields CDR1 SGHTS and CDR2 YDEGEE. As DNA, the CDR3 is TGTGCCAGCAGCCCGGAAGCGGGAGCATCGTACTTC. This encodes CASSPEAGASYF.

The genes are TRBV2 and TRBJ1-5; no firm D call. Per germline, CDR1 SNHLY and CDR2 FYNNEI. The CDR3 loop spans 13 amino acids. Trimming pared 7 bases from V and 7 bases from J, leaving 14 bases between. CDR3: CASNPHVGQPQHF. CDR3 in DNA: TGTGCCAGCAATCCCCACGTGGGGCAGCCCCAGCATTTT. Drawing the rest from reference TRBV2 and TRBJ1-5, the complete variable domain is EPEVTQTPSHQVTQMGQEVILRCVPISNHLYFYWYRQILGQKVEFLVSFYNNEISEKSEIFDDQFSVERPDGSNFTLKIRSTKLEDSAMYFCASNPHVGQPQHFGDGTRLSIL.

The genes are TRBV6-1 and TRBJ1-3; D possibly corresponds to TRBD1 (5 bases). CDR1 is MNHNS and CDR2 is SASEGT in the germline V gene. There are 17 residues in the CDR3. V was cut by 2 bases and J by 3 bases, with 17 bases left in between. The chain's CDR3 is CASSESLPGLVGNTIYF. The CDR3 nucleotides read TGTGCCAGCAGTGAATCCCTGCCAGGGTTGGTTGGAAACACCATATATTTT.